Presented here are 4 T cell receptor beta chains from one specimen sequenced in a study of shared clonotypes between healthy human individuals. The assay was immunoSEQ multiplex PCR, and TCRdb's table has in-frame clones only and misses some. The sample lists approximately 2.3 million clones; approximately 95% were seen once. The sequencing input was naive CD4+ T cells from PBMCs. This sample's subset: CD45RA+ positively selected. Source of these receptors: a young man in good health. Some clones in this sample may be carry-over from other donors' samples.

Note on this clone: This sample includes further DNA sequences coding for the same CDR3. V usage is TRBV7-9 and J usage is TRBJ1-1; D unclear. The CDR3 has 13 residues. Looked up from germline, CDR1 is SEHNR and CDR2 is FQNEAQ (reference sequence). Trimming removed 1 base from V and 4 bases from J, with 7 bases in between. The CDR3 sequence: CASSLDRGTEAFF. CDR3 bases: TGTGCCAGCAGCTTAGATAGAGGCACTGAAGCTTTCTTT. Based on the CDR3 plus reference TRBV7-9 and TRBJ1-1, the full variable domain is DTGVSQNPRHKITKRGQNVTFRCDPISEHNRLYWYRQTLGQGPEFLTYFQNEAQLEKSRLLSDRFSAERPKGSFSTLEIQRTEQGDSAMYLCASSLDRGTEAFFGQGTRLTVV.

This chain connects TRBV25-1 to TRBJ1-4; D remains ambiguous. CDR3 length: 13 residues. Germline CDR1 and CDR2: MGHDK and SYGVNS. V lost 8 bases, J lost 11 bases, and 18 bases lay in between. The CDR3 region has the DNA TGTGCCAGCTCCAGAGACGCCTTTGACAAACTGTTTTTT. Encoded protein: CASSRDAFDKLFF.

The chain has TRBV2 and TRBJ2-7, with no clear D. The CDR3 runs to 12 residues. The germline V gene has CDR1 SNHLY and CDR2 FYNNEI. Trimming pared 8 bases from V and 6 bases from J, leaving 14 bases between. Written as DNA, the CDR3 is TGTGCCAGCTCTTTAGGCAGAGGCGAGCAGTACTTC. Protein product: CASSLGRGEQYF.

V and J are TRBV7-6 and TRBJ1-2, with no clear D. Germline loops: CDR1 SGHVS, CDR2 FNYEAQ. The CDR3 covers 13 residues. V was shortened by 5 bases and J by 4 bases, with 11 bases between the two germline ends. CDR3: CASSPRAPYGYTF. CDR3 DNA sequence: TGTGCCAGCAGCCCCCGGGCACCCTATGGCTACACCTTC.